This T cell receptor beta chain derives from a study of cytomegalovirus exposure and HLA in healthy donors. Samples came from healthy bone marrow donors. Broader study findings: It was taken for granted in presence/absence analyses that sequencing depth across donors was roughly uniform.

A multiplex PCR was run with 60 Vbeta primers and 13 Jbeta primers. The data were produced by immunoSEQ multiplex PCR, yet TCRdb's version contains in-frame clones alone and is incomplete. The sample holds about 86,000 clones, 70% to 80% seen once. The sample holds a few counts of this clone. Its target is not known. Sequencing input: PBMCs. This receptor was taken from a woman aged 40 to 50 in good health and CMV-seropositive.

CDR3 in DNA: TGCAGCGTCAGCAGGGGCCAGGAGACCCAGTACTTC. Translated: CSVSRGQETQYF. The chain links TRBV29-1 to TRBJ2-5; a possible D gene is TRBD1 (6 bases). The ends were cut back, 6 bases at V and 5 bases at J, with 13 bases in the middle. This CDR3 is built from 12 residues. Per the germline V gene, CDR1 is SQVTM and CDR2 is ANQGSEA. The full variable domain, completed using reference TRBV29-1 and TRBJ2-5, is SAVISQKPSRDICQRGTSLTIQCQVDSQVTMMFWYRQQPGQSLTLIATANQGSEATYESGFVIDKFPISRPNLTFSTLTVSNMSPEDSSIYLCSVSRGQETQYFGPGTRLLVL.